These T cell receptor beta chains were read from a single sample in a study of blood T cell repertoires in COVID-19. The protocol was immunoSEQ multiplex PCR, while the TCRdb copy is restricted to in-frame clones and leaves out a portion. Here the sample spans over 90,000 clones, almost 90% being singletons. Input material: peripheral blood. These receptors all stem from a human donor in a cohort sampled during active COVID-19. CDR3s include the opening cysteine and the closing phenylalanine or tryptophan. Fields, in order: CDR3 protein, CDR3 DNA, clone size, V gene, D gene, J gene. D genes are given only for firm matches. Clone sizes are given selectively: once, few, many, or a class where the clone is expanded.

CASRGVLGGTQYF | TGTGCCAGCAGGGGAGTACTAGGGGGGACCCAGTACTTC | - | TRBV6-5 | - | TRBJ2-5
CASSHLPASGGAGTDTQYF | TGTGCCAGCAGCCACCTCCCGGCTAGCGGGGGGGCCGGGACAGATACGCAGTATTTT | - | TRBV3-1/TRBV3-2 | TRBD2 | TRBJ2-3
CASSTPGSGNWGTQYF | TGTGCCAGCAGTACCCCGGGTAGCGGGAACTGGGGTACGCAGTATTTT | - | TRBV6-2/TRBV6-3 | TRBD2 | TRBJ2-3
CASSESIGDGYTF | TGCGCCAGCAGTGAGTCGATCGGGGATGGCTACACCTTC | - | TRBV10-1 | - | TRBJ1-2
CASSPTSGGQDEQFF | TGCGCCAGCAGCCCGACTAGCGGGGGGCAGGATGAGCAGTTCTTC | - | TRBV5-1 | TRBD2 | TRBJ2-1
CASSGQGEKLFF | TGTGCCAGCAGCGGACAGGGGGAAAAACTGTTTTTT | - | TRBV6-2/TRBV6-3 | TRBD1 | TRBJ1-4
CASTLAGGTDTQYF | TGCGCCAGCACCCTAGCGGGAGGCACAGATACGCAGTATTTT | - | TRBV5-1 | TRBD2 | TRBJ2-3
CASSQDRASVEQYF | TGTGCCAGCAGCCAAGATCGGGCTAGCGTCGAGCAGTACTTC | - | TRBV4-2 | - | TRBJ2-7
CASSLEADGETQYF | TGTGCCAGTAGCTTGGAAGCGGACGGGGAGACCCAGTACTTC | - | TRBV5-8 | - | TRBJ2-5
CAISGGASETQYF | TGTGCCATCAGCGGGGGGGCCTCCGAGACCCAGTACTTC | - | TRBV10-3 | TRBD2 | TRBJ2-5
CASSELAATSGSTDTQYF | TGTGCCAGCAGTGAACTCGCGGCGACTAGCGGGAGCACAGATACGCAGTATTTT | - | TRBV2 | TRBD2 | TRBJ2-3
CASHQRSLEAFF | TGTGCCAGCCACCAGCGGTCTCTCGAAGCTTTCTTT | - | TRBV28 | - | TRBJ1-1
CASSFMRNTQYF | TGTGCCAGCAGTTTTATGAGAAATACGCAGTATTTT | - | TRBV28 | - | TRBJ2-3
CASSPILVSYNEQFF | TGTGCCAGCTCACCCATACTAGTCTCCTACAATGAGCAGTTCTTC | - | TRBV18 | - | TRBJ2-1
CASRPGTDPYNEQFF | TGTGCCAGCAGGCCCGGGACAGATCCCTACAATGAGCAGTTCTTC | - | TRBV7-9 | TRBD1 | TRBJ2-1
CASSSTPAGNTIYF | TGCGCCAGCAGCTCCACTCCGGCTGGAAACACCATATATTTT | - | TRBV5-1 | - | TRBJ1-3
CASTLEDLTGELFF | TGTGCCAGCACTCTCGAGGATTTAACCGGGGAGCTGTTTTTT | - | TRBV28 | - | TRBJ2-2
CASSLGRVTDTQYF | TGTGCCAGCAGTCTGGGGAGGGTCACAGATACGCAGTATTTT | - | TRBV9 | TRBD2 | TRBJ2-3
CASSGGSSGAGEQYF | TGTGCCAGCAGCGGGGGATCGAGCGGGGCTGGCGAGCAGTACTTC | - | TRBV6-5 | TRBD2 | TRBJ2-7
CASNGDRAFGNTIYF | TGTGCCAGCAACGGAGACAGGGCGTTTGGAAACACCATATATTTT | - | TRBV25-1 | TRBD1 | TRBJ1-3
CARQQQVLTYEQYF | TGTGCCAGGCAACAACAGGTTCTTACCTACGAGCAGTACTTC | - | TRBV2 | - | TRBJ2-7
CASSYSRQGETEAFF | TGTGCCAGCAGTTACTCCCGACAGGGGGAAACTGAAGCTTTCTTT | - | TRBV6-5 | TRBD1 | TRBJ1-1
CASSLLQNNSPLHF | TGTGCCAGCAGCTTGTTACAGAATAATTCACCCCTCCACTTT | - | TRBV5-4 | - | TRBJ1-6
CASTLYEWEQFF | TGTGCCAGCACCCTATATGAGTGGGAGCAGTTCTTC | - | TRBV7-9 | - | TRBJ2-1
CASSLDNYEQYF | TGTGCCAGCAGTCTGGACAACTACGAGCAGTACTTC | - | TRBV27 | - | TRBJ2-7
CASSRGANTGELFF | TGTGCCAGCAGCAGGGGTGCGAACACCGGGGAGCTGTTTTTT | - | TRBV11-2 | - | TRBJ2-2
CASSPSLGAYYGYTF | TGTGCCAGCTCACCAAGTTTGGGGGCGTACTATGGCTACACCTTC | - | TRBV18 | - | TRBJ1-2
CASTLDIFNYGYTF | TGTGCCAGCACCCTGGACATATTCAACTATGGCTACACCTTC | - | TRBV11-2 | - | TRBJ1-2
CASSRGRSLAPSTDTQYF | TGTGCCAGCAGCCGGGGCCGCAGTCTAGCGCCTAGCACAGATACGCAGTATTTT | - | TRBV3-1/TRBV3-2 | - | TRBJ2-3
CASRRLAGGPGVGEQFF | TGTGCCAGCAGACGACTAGCGGGAGGGCCCGGGGTCGGTGAGCAGTTCTTC | few | TRBV21-1 | - | TRBJ2-1
CASTSTGLNEKLFF | TGTGCCAGCACCTCAACAGGCTTGAATGAAAAACTGTTTTTT | - | TRBV27 | - | TRBJ1-4
CASSPGQVSSQPQHF | TGTGCCAGCAGCCCCGGACAGGTCTCGAGTCAGCCCCAGCATTTT | - | TRBV3-1/TRBV3-2 | TRBD1 | TRBJ1-5
CASSVSLNEKLFF | TGTGCCAGCAGCGTATCCCTTAATGAAAAACTGTTTTTT | - | TRBV9 | - | TRBJ1-4
CASSHPKPETQYF | TGTGCCAGCAGCCATCCAAAGCCGGAGACCCAGTACTTC | - | TRBV7-9 | - | TRBJ2-5
CASSTPFPGGRRSSYEQYF | TGTGCCAGCAGCACCCCCTTTCCAGGGGGCCGCAGGAGCTCCTACGAGCAGTACTTC | - | TRBV6-2/TRBV6-3 | TRBD1 | TRBJ2-7
CASSGPLGGNQPQHF | TGTGCCAGCAGTGGACCTCTGGGGGGGAATCAGCCCCAGCATTTT | - | TRBV25-1 | - | TRBJ1-5
CASSSTWEGYTF | TGTGCCAGCAGCTCGACCTGGGAGGGCTACACCTTC | few | TRBV7-9 | - | TRBJ1-2
CASRRAGTGGRGENSPLHF | TGTGCCAGTAGGCGCGCCGGGACAGGGGGCCGTGGCGAAAATTCACCCCTCCACTTT | - | TRBV19 | TRBD1 | TRBJ1-6
CASSPSTAITDTQYF | TGTGCCAGCAGCCCCTCTACCGCCATCACAGATACGCAGTATTTT | - | TRBV9 | - | TRBJ2-3
CASSLAGQWRWAFF | TGTGCCAGCAGCTTGGCGGGACAGTGGAGATGGGCTTTCTTT | - | TRBV5-6 | TRBD1 | TRBJ1-1
CAWSVLEGLGYTF | TGTGCCTGGAGTGTTTTAGAGGGCCTTGGCTACACCTTC | - | TRBV30 | - | TRBJ1-2
CASSPPLAYSGANVLTF | TGTGCCAGCAGTCCTCCGTTGGCTTACTCTGGGGCCAACGTCCTGACTTTC | - | TRBV28 | - | TRBJ2-6
CASSSPPGTSGPQETQYF | TGTGCCAGCAGCTCTCCGCCGGGCACTAGCGGGCCCCAAGAGACCCAGTACTTC | - | TRBV5-4 | TRBD2 | TRBJ2-5
CASSKQGGSYNEQFF | TGTGCCAGCAGTAAACAGGGGGGCTCCTACAATGAGCAGTTCTTC | - | TRBV6-6 | TRBD1 | TRBJ2-1
CASSPSGSTPYEQYF | TGTGCCAGCAGCCCGAGCGGGAGTACGCCCTACGAGCAGTACTTC | - | TRBV7-9 | TRBD2 | TRBJ2-7
CASSYRQSGANVLTF | TGTGCCAGCAGTTACCGACAGAGCGGGGCCAACGTCCTGACTTTC | - | TRBV6-2/TRBV6-3 | - | TRBJ2-6
CATRQGWAGNTIYF | TGTGCCACCAGACAGGGGTGGGCTGGAAACACCATATATTTT | once | TRBV24-1 | TRBD1 | TRBJ1-3
CASSQTGVGTEAFF | TGCGCCAGCAGCCAAACAGGGGTGGGGACTGAAGCTTTCTTT | - | TRBV4-1 | TRBD1 | TRBJ1-1
CASRGGSYNEQFF | TGTGCCAGCCGGGGGGGCTCCTACAATGAGCAGTTCTTC | - | TRBV11-3 | TRBD2 | TRBJ2-1
CASSYSFRRANYGYTF | TGTGCCAGCAGTTACTCGTTCAGGCGAGCTAACTATGGCTACACCTTC | - | TRBV6-2/TRBV6-3 | - | TRBJ1-2
CASSPPTGTSSYEQYF | TGCGCCAGCAGTCCCCCCACCGGGACTAGCTCCTACGAGCAGTACTTC | - | TRBV10-1 | TRBD2 | TRBJ2-7
CASSFPLGVGNGYTF | TGTGCCAGCAGCTTCCCCCTAGGGGTAGGCAATGGCTACACCTTC | - | TRBV7-9 | - | TRBJ1-2
CASRPGLAGWTGELFF | TGTGCCAGCAGACCGGGACTAGCGGGGTGGACCGGGGAGCTGTTTTTT | - | TRBV5-4 | TRBD2 | TRBJ2-2
CASSAQGAANEKLFF | TGTGCCAGCAGCGCACAGGGGGCGGCTAATGAAAAACTGTTTTTT | - | TRBV7-2 | TRBD1 | TRBJ1-4
CASSLGQATEAFF | TGCGCCAGCAGCTTGGGGCAGGCAACTGAAGCTTTCTTT | - | TRBV5-1 | - | TRBJ1-1
CASRGGTEAFF | TGTGCCAGCAGAGGAGGCACTGAAGCTTTCTTT | - | TRBV3-1/TRBV3-2 | - | TRBJ1-1
CASRSLAGGHNEQFF | TGTGCCAGTAGATCCCTAGCGGGAGGCCACAATGAGCAGTTCTTC | once | TRBV19 | TRBD2 | TRBJ2-1
CASSFDSSSETQYF | TGTGCCAGCAGCTTTGACAGTTCATCAGAGACCCAGTACTTC | - | TRBV7-8 | - | TRBJ2-5
CASSTGESTDTQYF | TGTGCCAGCAGCACGGGGGAGAGCACAGATACGCAGTATTTT | - | TRBV3-1/TRBV3-2 | - | TRBJ2-3